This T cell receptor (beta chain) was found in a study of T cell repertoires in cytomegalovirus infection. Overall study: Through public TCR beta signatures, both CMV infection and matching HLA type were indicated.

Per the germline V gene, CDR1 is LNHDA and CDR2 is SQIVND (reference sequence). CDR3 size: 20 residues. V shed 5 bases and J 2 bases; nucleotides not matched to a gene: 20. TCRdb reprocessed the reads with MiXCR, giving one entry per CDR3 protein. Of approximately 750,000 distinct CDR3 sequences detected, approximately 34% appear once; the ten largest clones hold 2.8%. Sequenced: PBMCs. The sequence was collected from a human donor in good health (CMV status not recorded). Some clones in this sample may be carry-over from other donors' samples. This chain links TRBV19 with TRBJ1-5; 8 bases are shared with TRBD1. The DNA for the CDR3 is TGTGCCAGTAGTTGGGGCTCAGGGGGCGCAGAGGATATCGGCAATCAGCCCCAGCATTTT. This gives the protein CASSWGSGGAEDIGNQPQHF.